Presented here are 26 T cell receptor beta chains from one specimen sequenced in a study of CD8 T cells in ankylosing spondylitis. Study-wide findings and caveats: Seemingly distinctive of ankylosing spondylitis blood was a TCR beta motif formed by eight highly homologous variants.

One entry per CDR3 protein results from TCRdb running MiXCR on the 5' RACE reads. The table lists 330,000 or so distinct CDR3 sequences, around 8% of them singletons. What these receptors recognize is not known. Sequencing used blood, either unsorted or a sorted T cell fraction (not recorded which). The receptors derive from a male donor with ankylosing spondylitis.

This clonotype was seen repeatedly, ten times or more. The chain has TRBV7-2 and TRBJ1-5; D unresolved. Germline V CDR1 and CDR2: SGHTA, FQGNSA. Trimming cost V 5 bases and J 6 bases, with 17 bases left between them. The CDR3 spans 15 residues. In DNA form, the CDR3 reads TGTGCCAGCAGCCTGAGTAGGGTTTCGGGTCAGCCCCAGCATTTT. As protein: CASSLSRVSGQPQHF.

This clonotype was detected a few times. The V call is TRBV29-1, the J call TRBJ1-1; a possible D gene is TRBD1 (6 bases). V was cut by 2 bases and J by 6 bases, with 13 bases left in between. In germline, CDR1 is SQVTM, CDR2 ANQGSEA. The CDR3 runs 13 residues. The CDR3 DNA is TGCAGCGTTGAACAGGGGCCGGCGGCTGAAGCTTTCTTT. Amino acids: CSVEQGPAAEAFF.

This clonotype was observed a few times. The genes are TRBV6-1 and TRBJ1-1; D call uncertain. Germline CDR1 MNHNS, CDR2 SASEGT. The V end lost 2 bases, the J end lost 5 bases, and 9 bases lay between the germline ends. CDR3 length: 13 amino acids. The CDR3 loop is CASSEYSETEAFF. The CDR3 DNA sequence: TGTGCCAGCAGTGAATACTCAGAGACTGAAGCTTTCTTT.

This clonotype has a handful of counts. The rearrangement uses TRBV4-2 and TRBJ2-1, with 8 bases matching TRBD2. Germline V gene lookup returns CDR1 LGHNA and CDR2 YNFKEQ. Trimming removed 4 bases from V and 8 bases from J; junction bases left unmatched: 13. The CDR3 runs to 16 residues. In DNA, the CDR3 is TGTGCCAGCAGCCGGGGCACCGGGACTAGTCTTCATGAGCAGTTCTTC. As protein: CASSRGTGTSLHEQFF.

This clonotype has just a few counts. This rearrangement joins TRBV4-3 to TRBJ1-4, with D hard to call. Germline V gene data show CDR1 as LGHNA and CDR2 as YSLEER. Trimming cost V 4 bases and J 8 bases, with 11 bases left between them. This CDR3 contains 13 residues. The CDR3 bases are TGCGCCAGCAGCCTCCGGCCTCGGGAAAAACTGTTTTTT. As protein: CASSLRPREKLFF.

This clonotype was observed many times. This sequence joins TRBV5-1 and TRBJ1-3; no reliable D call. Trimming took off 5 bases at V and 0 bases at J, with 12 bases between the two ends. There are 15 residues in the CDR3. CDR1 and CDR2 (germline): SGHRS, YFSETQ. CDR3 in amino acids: CASSLSSSSGNTIYF. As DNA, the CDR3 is TGCGCCAGCAGTTTGAGCTCGAGCTCTGGAAACACCATATATTTT.

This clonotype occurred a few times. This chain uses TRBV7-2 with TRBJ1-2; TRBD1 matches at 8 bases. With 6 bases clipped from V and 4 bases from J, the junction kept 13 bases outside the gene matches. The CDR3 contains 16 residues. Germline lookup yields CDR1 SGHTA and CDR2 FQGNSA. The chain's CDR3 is CASSAGQGAFFYGYTF. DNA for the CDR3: TGTGCCAGCAGTGCCGGACAGGGCGCCTTTTTCTATGGCTACACCTTC.

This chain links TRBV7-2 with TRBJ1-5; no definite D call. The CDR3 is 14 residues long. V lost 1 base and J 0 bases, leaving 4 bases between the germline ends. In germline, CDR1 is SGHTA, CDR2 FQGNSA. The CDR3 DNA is TGTGCCAGCAGCTTAGACCTTAGCAATCAGCCCCAGCATTTT. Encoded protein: CASSLDLSNQPQHF.

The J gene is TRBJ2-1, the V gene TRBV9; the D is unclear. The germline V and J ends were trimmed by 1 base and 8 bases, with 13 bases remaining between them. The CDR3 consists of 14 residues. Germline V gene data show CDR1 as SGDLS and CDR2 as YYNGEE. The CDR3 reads CASSVRFEVYEQFF. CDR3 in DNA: TGTGCCAGCAGCGTAAGGTTTGAGGTCTATGAGCAGTTCTTC.

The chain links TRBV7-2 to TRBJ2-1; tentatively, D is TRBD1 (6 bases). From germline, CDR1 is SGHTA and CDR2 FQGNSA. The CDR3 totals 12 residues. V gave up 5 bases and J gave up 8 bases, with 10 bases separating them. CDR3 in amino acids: CASSVQGDEQFF. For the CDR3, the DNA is TGTGCCAGCAGCGTACAGGGAGATGAGCAGTTCTTC.

The DNA for the CDR3 is TGCAGTGCTAGAGTGCAAAGTGGGAGGGCAGATACGCAGTATTTT. This sequence encodes CSARVQSGRADTQYF. The genes are TRBV20-1 and TRBJ2-3, with 7 bases lining up with TRBD2. The V segment lost 1 base and the J segment 4 bases; nucleotides outside the gene matches: 8. CDR1 and CDR2 (germline): DFQATT, SNEGSKA (reference sequence). The CDR3 is 15 residues long.

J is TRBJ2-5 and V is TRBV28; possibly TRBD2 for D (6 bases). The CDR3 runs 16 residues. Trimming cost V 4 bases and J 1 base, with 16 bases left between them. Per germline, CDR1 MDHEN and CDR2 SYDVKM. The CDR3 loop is CASSSWDGSLQETQYF. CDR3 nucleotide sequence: TGTGCCAGCAGTTCTTGGGACGGGAGCCTCCAAGAGACCCAGTACTTC.

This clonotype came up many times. The CDR3 coding sequence is TGTGCCAGCAGTTTTGATGTGAGGTCTGGAAACACCATATATTTT. Its translation: CASSFDVRSGNTIYF. The chain uses TRBV12-3 or TRBV12-4 and TRBJ1-3, with D hard to call. V lost 3 bases and J lost 1, with 10 bases in between. The CDR3 totals 15 residues.

The CDR3 DNA follows: TGTGCCAGCAGTGAGTTTGAGTATGAGCAGTTCTTC. Translation gives CASSEFEYEQFF. The chain is built from TRBV2 and TRBJ2-1; unclear D gene. CDR1 and CDR2 (germline): SNHLY, FYNNEI. The CDR3 loop spans 12 amino acids. Between the trimmed V and J ends, which lost 3 bases and 8 bases, there was a span of 8 bases.

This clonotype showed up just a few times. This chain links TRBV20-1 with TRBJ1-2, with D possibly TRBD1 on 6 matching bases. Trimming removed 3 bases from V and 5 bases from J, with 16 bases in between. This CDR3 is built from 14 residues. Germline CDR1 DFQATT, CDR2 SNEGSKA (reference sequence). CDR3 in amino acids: CSASGGTNRYGYTF. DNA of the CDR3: TGCAGTGCTAGCGGGGGGACAAACCGTTATGGCTACACCTTC.

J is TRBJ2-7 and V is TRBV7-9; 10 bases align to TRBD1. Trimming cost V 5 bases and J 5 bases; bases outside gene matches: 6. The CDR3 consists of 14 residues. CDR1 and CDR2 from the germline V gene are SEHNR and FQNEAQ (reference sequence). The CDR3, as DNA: TGTGCCAGCAGCCCGGGACAGGGGCGGCACGAGCAGTACTTC. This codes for CASSPGQGRHEQYF. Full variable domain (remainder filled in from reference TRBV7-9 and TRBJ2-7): DTGVSQNPRHKITKRGQNVTFRCDPISEHNRLYWYRQTLGQGPEFLTYFQNEAQLEKSRLLSDRFSAERPKGSFSTLEIQRTEQGDSAMYLCASSPGQGRHEQYFGPGTRLTVT.

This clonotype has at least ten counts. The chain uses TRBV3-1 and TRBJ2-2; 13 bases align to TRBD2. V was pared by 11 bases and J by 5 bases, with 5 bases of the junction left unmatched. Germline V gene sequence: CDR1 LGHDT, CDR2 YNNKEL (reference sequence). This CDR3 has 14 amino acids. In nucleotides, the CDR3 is TGTGCCGCGGGACTAGCGGGGAAAACCGGGGAGCTGTTTTTT. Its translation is CAAGLAGKTGELFF. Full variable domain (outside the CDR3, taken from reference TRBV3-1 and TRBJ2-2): DTAVSQTPKYLVTQMGNDKSIKCEQNLGHDTMYWYKQDSKKFLKIMFSYNNKELIINETVPNRFSPKSPDKAHLNLHINSLELGDSAVYFCAAGLAGKTGELFFGEGSRLTVL.

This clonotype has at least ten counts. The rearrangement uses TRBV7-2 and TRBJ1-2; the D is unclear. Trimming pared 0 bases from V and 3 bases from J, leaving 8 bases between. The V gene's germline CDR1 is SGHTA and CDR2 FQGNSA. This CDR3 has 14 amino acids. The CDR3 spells CASSLAGQDYGYTF. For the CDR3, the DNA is TGTGCCAGCAGCTTAGCCGGGCAGGACTATGGCTACACCTTC.

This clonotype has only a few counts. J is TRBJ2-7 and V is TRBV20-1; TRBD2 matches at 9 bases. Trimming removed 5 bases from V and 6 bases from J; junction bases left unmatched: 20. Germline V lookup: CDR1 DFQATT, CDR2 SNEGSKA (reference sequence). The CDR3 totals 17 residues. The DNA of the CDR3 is TGCAGTGCTCGCATTCTTATCCCCCATAGCGGGAGAGGCGAGCAGTACTTC. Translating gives CSARILIPHSGRGEQYF.

The CDR3 DNA reads TGTGCCAGCAGTGAGGTGGATGAGCAGTTCTTC. It encodes CASSEVDEQFF. This chain joins TRBV2 and TRBJ2-1, with no clear D. The CDR3 has 11 amino acids. V lost 3 bases to trimming and J lost 8 bases, with 5 bases between them. Germline CDR1 SNHLY, CDR2 FYNNEI.

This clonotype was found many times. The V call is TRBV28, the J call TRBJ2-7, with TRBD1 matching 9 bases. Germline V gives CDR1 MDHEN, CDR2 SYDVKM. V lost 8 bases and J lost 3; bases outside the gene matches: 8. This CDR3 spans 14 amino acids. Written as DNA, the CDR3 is TGTGCCAGCGTATCACAGGGGGCAGTCTACGAGCAGTACTTC. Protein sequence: CASVSQGAVYEQYF.

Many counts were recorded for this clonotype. The CDR3 coding sequence is TGCAGCGTTGCAAGCACTGAAGCTTTCTTT. This translates into CSVASTEAFF. The chain is built from TRBV29-1 and TRBJ1-1, with D hard to call. Deletions cut 4 bases from V and 4 bases from J, with 4 bases between. The CDR3 extends over 10 amino acids. Germline assignment: CDR1 SQVTM and CDR2 ANQGSEA.

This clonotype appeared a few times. CDR3 sequence reads: CASSDDRGTTQYF. CDR3 nucleotides: TGTGCCAGCAGTGATGACAGGGGTACGACCCAGTACTTC. The chain couples TRBV6-6 to TRBJ2-5; 8 positions agree with TRBD1. V gave up 5 bases and J gave up 7 bases; unmatched junction bases: 6. The CDR3 sequence is 13 residues long. CDR1 and CDR2 (germline): MNHNY, SVGAGI (reference sequence).

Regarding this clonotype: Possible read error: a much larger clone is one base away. The CDR3 nucleotides read TGCAGCTTATACGACAGATACAATGAGCAGTTCTTC. It translates to CSLYDRYNEQFF. The chain combines TRBV29-1 with TRBJ2-1, with a possible D match to TRBD1 (5 bases). V was trimmed by 8 bases and J by 4 bases, leaving 12 bases between them. The CDR3 runs to 12 residues. Germline V gene data show CDR1 as SQVTM and CDR2 as ANQGSEA.

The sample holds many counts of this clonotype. The CDR3 is CASSTGTGYGYTF. The DNA of the CDR3 is TGTGCCAGCAGCACAGGGACAGGATATGGCTACACCTTC. The V gene is TRBV7-2, the J gene TRBJ1-2; TRBD1 agrees at 8 bases. The germline CDR1 and CDR2 sequences are SGHTA and FQGNSA. Trimming cost V 5 bases and J 5 bases; bases outside gene matches: 4. The CDR3 extends over 13 amino acids.

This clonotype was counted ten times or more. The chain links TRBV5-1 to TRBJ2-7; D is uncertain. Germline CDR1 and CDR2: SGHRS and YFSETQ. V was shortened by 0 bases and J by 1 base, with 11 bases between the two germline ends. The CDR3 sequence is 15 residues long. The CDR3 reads CASSLADAVSYEQYF. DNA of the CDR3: TGCGCCAGCAGCTTGGCCGACGCGGTTTCCTACGAGCAGTACTTC.